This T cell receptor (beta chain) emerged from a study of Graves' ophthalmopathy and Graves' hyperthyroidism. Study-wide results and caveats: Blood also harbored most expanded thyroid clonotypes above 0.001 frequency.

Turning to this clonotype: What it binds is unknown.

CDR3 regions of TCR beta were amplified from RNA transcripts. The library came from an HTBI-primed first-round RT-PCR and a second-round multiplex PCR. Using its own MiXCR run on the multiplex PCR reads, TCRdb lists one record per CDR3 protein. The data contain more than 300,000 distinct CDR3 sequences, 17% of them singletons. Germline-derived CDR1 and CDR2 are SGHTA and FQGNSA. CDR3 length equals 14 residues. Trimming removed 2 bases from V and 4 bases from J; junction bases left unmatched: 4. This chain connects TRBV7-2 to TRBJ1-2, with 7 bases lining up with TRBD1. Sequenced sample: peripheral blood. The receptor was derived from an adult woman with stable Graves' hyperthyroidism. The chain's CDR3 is CASSLPDRSYGYTF. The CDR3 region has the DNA TGTGCCAGCAGCTTACCGGACAGGAGCTATGGCTACACCTTC.